This paragraph reports one TCR beta chain. The antigen is undetermined. This sample stems from a study of T cell repertoires in cytomegalovirus infection. As for the study in general: Recently identified HLA-C-restricted CMV epitopes were used, and well-studied HLA-B-restricted CMV epitopes were used as well. TCR beta signatures that were public indicated CMV infection and matching HLA type.

Study-wide points: Predominance within the ex vivo response was attributable to HLA-C-restricted CMV-specific TCR beta clonotypes. Individuals carrying CMV plus the relevant HLA were identified by cumulative frequency of public TCR beta families.

The CDR3 runs to 14 residues. The germline gives CDR1 SGHTA, CDR2 FQGNSA. With 1 base removed from V and 3 bases from J, the gap between germline ends came to 10 bases. A single record per CDR3 protein comes from TCRdb applying MiXCR to the reads. Altogether over 250,000 distinct CDR3 sequences are present, around 20% being singletons, with the ten largest covering 15% to 20%. The sequences come from cultured PBMCs, collected from culture after CMV antigen stimulation. The TCR originated in a human donor in good health (CMV status not recorded). Some clones in this sample may be carry-over from other donors' samples. This chain links TRBV7-2 with TRBJ2-7; D is perhaps TRBD2 (6 bases). The CDR3 DNA reads as TGTGCCAGCAGCTTAGGGCGGGGATACTACGAGCAGTACTTC. This encodes CASSLGRGYYEQYF.